The 22 T cell receptor beta chains below all came from one sample that was sequenced in a study of T cell repertoires in cytomegalovirus infection. No antigen has been identified for these receptors. MiXCR, applied by TCRdb to the reads, yields one record per CDR3 protein. The data contain 750,000 to 900,000 distinct CDR3 sequences, 25% to 30% of them seen just once; the ten biggest clones take up about an eighth. The specimen was cultured CD8+ T cells from PBMCs, collected from culture after CMV antigen stimulation. These receptors were obtained from a human donor in good health (CMV status not recorded). Some clones in this sample may be carry-over from other donors' samples.

This clonotype was observed a handful of times. The rearrangement joins TRBV5-1 to TRBJ1-1; TRBD1 might be the D (6 bases). The CDR3 sequence is 17 residues long. The V end lost 0 bases, the J end lost 6 bases, and 21 bases lay between the germline ends. Germline CDR1 reads SGHRS; CDR2 reads YFSETQ. The CDR3 region is CASSLDRETGFKAEAFF. The CDR3 bases are TGCGCCAGCAGCTTGGACAGGGAAACCGGCTTTAAAGCTGAAGCTTTCTTT.

This clonotype was observed a few times. V gene TRBV7-9 combines with J gene TRBJ2-2; tentative D call: TRBD2 (6 bases). Germline V lookup: CDR1 SEHNR, CDR2 FQNEAQ (reference sequence). Trimming removed 8 bases at V and 7 bases at J, with 11 bases between. The CDR3 consists of 12 residues. CDR3 protein: CASGTWGGELFF. DNA for the CDR3: TGTGCCAGCGGGACTTGGGGCGGGGAGCTGTTTTTT. The entire variable domain, with the rest obtained from reference TRBV7-9 and TRBJ2-2, is as follows: DTGVSQNPRHKITKRGQNVTFRCDPISEHNRLYWYRQTLGQGPEFLTYFQNEAQLEKSRLLSDRFSAERPKGSFSTLEIQRTEQGDSAMYLCASGTWGGELFFGEGSRLTVL.

The V gene is TRBV7-8, the J gene TRBJ2-5; 7 nucleotides match TRBD1. The CDR3 extends over 15 amino acids. CDR1 is SGHVS, CDR2 FQNEAQ, per germline. J gave up 5 bases and V 4 bases, and 10 bases lay outside the gene matches. The CDR3 DNA reads TGTGCCAGCAGCTCCGTGACAGGGTTGTTGGAGACCCAGTACTTC. This gives the protein CASSSVTGLLETQYF.

Only a few counts were recorded for this clonotype. The chain combines TRBV15 with TRBJ1-1; D is ambiguous. In germline, CDR1 is LNHNV, CDR2 YYDKDF (reference sequence). This CDR3 region has 13 residues. V was shortened by 3 bases and J by 11 bases, with 16 bases between the two germline ends. CDR3 sequence (DNA): TGTGCCACCAGCAGTCCCAAGGTGCTAGGCGCTTTCTTT. Translated, it gives CATSSPKVLGAFF.

This clonotype was observed a few times. V usage is TRBV5-8 and J usage is TRBJ2-1; D assignment may be TRBD1 or TRBD2 (6 bases each). V lost 4 bases and J 0 bases, leaving 14 bases between the germline ends. This CDR3 is 16 amino acids long. Germline values: CDR1 SGHTS, CDR2 YDEGEE. In DNA, the CDR3 is TGTGCCAGCAGCCAGACAGGACTACACTCCTACAATGAGCAGTTCTTC. It translates to CASSQTGLHSYNEQFF.

This clonotype has just a few counts. The V and J genes are TRBV27 and TRBJ2-1, with D tentatively TRBD2 (6 bases). Trimming stripped 5 bases from V and 0 bases from J, with 14 bases between. This CDR3 spans 16 amino acids. The germline gives CDR1 MNHEY, CDR2 SMNVEV (reference sequence). As DNA, the CDR3 is TGTGCCAGCAGTGGCCCGGGAGTTCCCTCCTACAATGAGCAGTTCTTC. Its translation is CASSGPGVPSYNEQFF.

The rearrangement links TRBV4-1 to TRBJ2-5, with TRBD2 matching over 7 bases. The CDR3 consists of 15 residues. Germline lookup yields CDR1 MGHRA and CDR2 YSYEKL. V lost 2 bases to trimming and J lost 8 bases; unmatched junction nucleotides: 11. Here the CDR3 reads CASSQYDGGWETQYF. CDR3 bases: TGCGCCAGCAGCCAATACGACGGGGGGTGGGAAACCCAGTACTTC.

This clonotype was seen more than once but under ten times. The chain carries TRBV14 and TRBJ2-3; 8 bases are shared with TRBD2. Trimming removed 2 bases from V and 8 bases from J; junction bases left unmatched: 12. The length of the CDR3 is 16 residues. Germline V gives CDR1 SGHDN, CDR2 FVKESK. The chain's CDR3 is CASSQKPGLVFATQYF. The DNA of the CDR3 is TGTGCCAGCAGCCAAAAACCGGGACTAGTTTTTGCTACGCAGTATTTT.

The V gene is TRBV7-9, the J gene TRBJ2-4; possible D gene TRBD2, 5 bases. The CDR3 has 17 residues. The germline V gene encodes CDR1 SEHNR and CDR2 FQNEAQ (reference sequence). V was clipped by 6 bases and J by 0 bases, with 18 bases between them. Here the CDR3 reads CASRGEGSPIAKNIQYF. The CDR3, as DNA: TGTGCCAGCAGGGGAGAAGGGTCACCTATAGCCAAAAACATTCAGTACTTC.

The chain employs TRBV27 and TRBJ1-2, with D perhaps matching TRBD1 (5 bases). Looked up from germline, CDR1 is MNHEY and CDR2 is SMNVEV (reference sequence). The CDR3 totals 18 residues. The V gene lost 5 bases and the J gene lost 7 bases, with 29 bases spanning the gap. This chain's CDR3 is CASSPRVVHTGAEGGYTF. The CDR3 DNA follows: TGTGCCAGCAGTCCTAGAGTTGTTCATACCGGGGCAGAAGGTGGCTACACCTTC.

The gene calls are TRBV7-2 and TRBJ2-5; D call uncertain. CDR3 size: 14 residues. Trimming left V 4 bases short and J 1 base short, with 10 bases between. Per germline, CDR1 SGHTA and CDR2 FQGNSA. CDR3 bases: TGTGCCAGCAGCTCCACATGGGGCCAAGAGACCCAGTACTTC. The encoded protein is CASSSTWGQETQYF.

Points on this clonotype: One base away lies a much larger clone, so this may be a sequencing read error. The chain couples TRBV6-2 or TRBV6-3 to TRBJ2-1, with 8 bases identical to TRBD2. CDR3 length: 16 residues. CDR1 MNHEY and CDR2 SVGEGT come from the germline V gene. CDR3 residues: CVSSSLAGGRDDEQFF. CDR3 DNA: TGTGTCAGCAGTTCCCTGGCGGGGGGAAGAGATGATGAGCAGTTCTTC.

The chain uses TRBV27 and TRBJ1-6; 7 bases are a match to TRBD1. Germline CDR1 is MNHEY and CDR2 is SMNVEV (reference sequence). V was clipped by 7 bases and J by 8 bases; unmatched bases: 8. The CDR3 has 14 residues. CDR3 nucleotide sequence: TGTGCCAGCAAGAGAGGGGGCTTAGATTCACCCCTCCACTTT. It codes for CASKRGGLDSPLHF.

In this sample, this clonotype turned up a few times. The rearrangement uses TRBV28 and TRBJ2-1, with a possible D match to TRBD2 (7 bases). The CDR3 loop spans 17 amino acids. Per the germline V gene, CDR1 is MDHEN and CDR2 is SYDVKM. The ends were cut back, 7 bases at V and 3 bases at J, with 22 bases in the middle. CDR3 in amino acids: CASTSREEGGRYNEQFF. Written as DNA, the CDR3 is TGTGCCAGCACCTCCCGGGAGGAGGGGGGTCGCTACAATGAGCAGTTCTTC.

This clonotype came up many times. The chain links TRBV10-1 to TRBJ2-5; the D gene is possibly TRBD2 (6 bases). Trimming removed 0 bases from V and 2 bases from J, with 10 bases in between. The CDR3 contains 15 residues. Germline V CDR1 and CDR2: WNHNN, SYGVQD (reference sequence). CDR3 nucleotides: TGCGCCAGCAGTGAGTCGGCGGGGCCGCAAGAGACCCAGTACTTC. Translated: CASSESAGPQETQYF.

This sequence joins TRBV6-5 and TRBJ2-1; the match to TRBD2 covers 11 bases. Trimming took 6 bases from V and 9 from J; bases not matched to a gene: 10. The germline gives CDR1 MNHEY, CDR2 SVGAGI. The CDR3 is 15 residues long. The CDR3 is CASRASGGPFGEQFF. The CDR3 coding sequence is TGTGCCAGCAGGGCTAGCGGGGGGCCGTTTGGTGAGCAGTTCTTC.

This clonotype was detected a few times. This rearrangement joins TRBV25-1 to TRBJ1-1, with 9 bases identical to TRBD1. CDR1 and CDR2 from the germline V gene are MGHDK and SYGVNS. This CDR3 comprises 14 residues. The V gene end was trimmed by 5 bases and the J gene end by 7 bases; junction bases not matched to a gene: 8. The CDR3 is CASSPNTGGFEAFF. The CDR3 DNA sequence: TGTGCCAGCAGTCCCAATACAGGGGGCTTTGAAGCTTTCTTT.

This sequence joins TRBV11-2 and TRBJ2-3, with D possibly TRBD2 on 7 matching bases. The V end lost 0 bases, the J end lost 5 bases, and 18 bases lay between the germline ends. Germline V gives CDR1 SGHAT, CDR2 FQNNGV. The CDR3 totals 17 residues. The CDR3 DNA is TGTGCCAGCAGCTTAGATCTGTGGGGGGGCAGGGAAGATACGCAGTATTTT. Residues: CASSLDLWGGREDTQYF.

This clonotype showed up many times. The V and J genes are TRBV6-5 and TRBJ2-7; D remains unclear. The CDR3 consists of 14 residues. Germline values: CDR1 MNHEY, CDR2 SVGAGI. With 2 bases removed from V and 2 bases from J, the gap between germline ends came to 10 bases. CDR3 coding DNA: TGTGCCAGCAGTTACCAAGGGTCGCCCTACGAGCAGTACTTC. Residues: CASSYQGSPYEQYF.

The chain uses TRBV29-1 and TRBJ1-2; 8 bases match TRBD1. Germline assignment: CDR1 SQVTM and CDR2 ANQGSEA. The CDR3 totals 12 residues. V shed 6 bases, J shed 4 bases, and the junction held 4 bases outside the gene matches. The CDR3 region has the DNA TGCAGCGTGACAGGGGCCGGCTATGGCTACACCTTC. Encoded protein: CSVTGAGYGYTF.

This clonotype has a handful of counts. The chain combines TRBV12-3 or TRBV12-4 with TRBJ1-2; perhaps TRBD1 as D (6 bases). Trimming shortened V by 10 bases and J by 9 bases, and 18 bases separated the two germline ends. This CDR3 comprises 12 residues. The CDR3 region is CANETGSWSYTF. In DNA form, the CDR3 reads TGTGCCAACGAGACAGGTAGTTGGAGCTACACCTTC.

In DNA, the CDR3 is TGTGCCAGCAGCACTACAGGGGGCATCTACAATGAGCAGTTCTTC. Translating gives CASSTTGGIYNEQFF. The rearrangement joins TRBV7-8 to TRBJ2-1, with TRBD1 matching 9 bases. V was clipped by 5 bases and J by 3 bases; unmatched bases: 5. The CDR3 runs to 15 residues. Germline-derived CDR1 and CDR2 are SGHVS and FQNEAQ.